This entry lists 2 T cell receptor beta chains sequenced from one sample in a study of blood T cells in healthy people across ages (dated by TCRdb to about 2015). Receptor amplification or capture employed 5' RACE. The data were produced on an Illumina HiSeq 2500. A second PCR of roughly 7 to 11 cycles was performed with a sample-barcoded 5' primer and a J-beta primer mix. TCRdb trimmed the raw reads at Q25, called clones with MiXCR and kept productive beta chains. Records with the same CDR3 protein are collapsed into one entry carrying the most frequent genes and DNA. In this sample the table shows hundreds of thousands of distinct CDR3 sequences, approximately 21% of which occur a single time. The top ten clonotypes cover approximately 3.6% of the sample. The sequenced material came from blood. Receptor source: a man in his 70s in good health.

The V and J genes are TRBV15 and TRBJ1-2; D is unresolved. The CDR3 is 15 residues long. CDR1 is LNHNV, CDR2 YYDKDF, per germline (reference sequence). V was pared by 3 bases and J by 6 bases, with 17 bases between. The CDR3 spells CATSRDRVNRDGYTF. The CDR3, as DNA: TGTGCCACCAGCAGGGACCGGGTAAATAGGGATGGCTACACCTTC.

This rearrangement joins TRBV11-2 to TRBJ2-3; 7 bases fit TRBD1. CDR1 SGHAT and CDR2 FQNNGV come from the germline V gene. The CDR3 is 16 residues long. With V trimmed by 5 bases and J by 0 bases, 8 bases remained unmatched. Here the CDR3 reads CASSPQTGTSTDTQYF. The CDR3 coding sequence is TGTGCCAGCAGCCCCCAGACAGGGACCAGCACAGATACGCAGTATTTT.